This TCR beta chain was documented in a study of T cell responses to AZD1222 COVID-19 vaccine. Across the study: Pooling was applied to second doses at about 4 or about 12 weeks.

Study-level findings and limits: Regions 160-218 and 743-854 held dominance among vaccine-associated CD4 TCRs, which spanned spike.

Produced via immunoSEQ multiplex PCR; TCRdb's table is partial and in-frame only. Of more than 100,000 clones listed, approximately 88% are singletons. About this clone itself: What it binds is unknown.

This TCR was recovered from an adult in good health. Source: peripheral blood, taken on day 0 of AZD1222 vaccination.

The CDR3 bases are TGCGCCAGCAGCTTGAGGCCAGCGATTGGCTACGAGCAGTACTTC. It encodes CASSLRPAIGYEQYF. The chain joins TRBV5-1 to TRBJ2-7, with D unclear. CDR3 length: 15 amino acids. Trimming pared 1 base from V and 3 bases from J, leaving 14 bases between. Germline CDR1 and CDR2: SGHRS and YFSETQ.